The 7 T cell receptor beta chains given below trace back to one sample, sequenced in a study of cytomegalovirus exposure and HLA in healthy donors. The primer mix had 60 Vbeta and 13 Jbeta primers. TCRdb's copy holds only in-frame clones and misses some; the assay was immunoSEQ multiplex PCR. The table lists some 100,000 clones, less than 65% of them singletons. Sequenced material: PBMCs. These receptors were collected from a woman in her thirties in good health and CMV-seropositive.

The CDR3 region has the DNA TGTGCCAGCAGCGCTGGGCTAAATTCACCCCTCCACTTT. The encoded protein is CASSAGLNSPLHF. The chain has TRBV5-5 and TRBJ1-6; no reliable D call. The CDR3 loop spans 13 amino acids. Deletions cut 4 bases from V and 7 bases from J, with 9 bases between. Germline V lookup: CDR1 SGHKS, CDR2 YYEKEE (reference sequence).

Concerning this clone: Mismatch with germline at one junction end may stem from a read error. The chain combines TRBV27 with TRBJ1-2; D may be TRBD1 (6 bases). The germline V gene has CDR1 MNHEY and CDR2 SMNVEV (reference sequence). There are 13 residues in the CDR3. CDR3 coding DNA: TGTGCCAGCAGTTTACTGGGGGCTGGTGGCTACCCCTTC. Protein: CASSLLGAGGYPF.

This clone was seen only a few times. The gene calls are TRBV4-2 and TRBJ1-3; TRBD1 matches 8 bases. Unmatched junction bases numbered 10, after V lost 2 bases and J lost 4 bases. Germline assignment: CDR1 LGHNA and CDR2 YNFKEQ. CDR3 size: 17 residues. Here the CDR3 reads CASSQRAGQGLGNTIYF. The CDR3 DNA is TGTGCCAGCAGCCAACGAGCCGGACAGGGATTAGGAAACACCATATATTTT.

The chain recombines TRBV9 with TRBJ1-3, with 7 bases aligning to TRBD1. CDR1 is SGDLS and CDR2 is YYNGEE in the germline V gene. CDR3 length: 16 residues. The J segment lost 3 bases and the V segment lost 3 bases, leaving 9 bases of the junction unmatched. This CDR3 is CASSALGQRNGNTIYF. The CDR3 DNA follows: TGTGCCAGCAGCGCCTTGGGACAGAGAAATGGAAACACCATATATTTT.

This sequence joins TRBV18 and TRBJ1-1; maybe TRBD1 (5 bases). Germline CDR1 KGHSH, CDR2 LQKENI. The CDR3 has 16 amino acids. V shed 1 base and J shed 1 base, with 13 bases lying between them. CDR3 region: CASSPLGTSPNTEAFF. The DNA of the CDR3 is TGTGCCAGCTCACCACTCGGGACTTCTCCGAACACTGAAGCTTTCTTT. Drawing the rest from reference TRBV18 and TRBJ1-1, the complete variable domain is NAGVMQNPRHLVRRRGQEARLRCSPMKGHSHVYWYRQLPEEGLKFMVYLQKENIIDESGMPKERFSAEFPKEGPSILRIQQVVRGDSAAYFCASSPLGTSPNTEAFFGQGTRLTVV.

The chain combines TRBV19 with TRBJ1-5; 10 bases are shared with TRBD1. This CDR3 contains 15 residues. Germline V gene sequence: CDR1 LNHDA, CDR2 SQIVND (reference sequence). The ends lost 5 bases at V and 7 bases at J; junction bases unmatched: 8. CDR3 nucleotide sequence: TGTGCCAGTAGTCCGCGACAGGGGGCTTGGCAGCCCCAGCATTTT. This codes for CASSPRQGAWQPQHF. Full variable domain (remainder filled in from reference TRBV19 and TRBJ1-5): DGGITQSPKYLFRKEGQNVTLSCEQNLNHDAMYWYRQDPGQGLRLIYYSQIVNDFQKGDIAEGYSVSREKKESFPLTVTSAQKNPTAFYLCASSPRQGAWQPQHFGDGTRLSIL.

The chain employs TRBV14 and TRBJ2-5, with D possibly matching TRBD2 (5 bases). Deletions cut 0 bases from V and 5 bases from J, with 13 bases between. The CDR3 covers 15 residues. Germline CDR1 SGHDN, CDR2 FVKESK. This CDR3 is CASSQDAGVRETQYF. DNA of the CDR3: TGTGCCAGCAGCCAAGATGCCGGGGTGAGGGAGACCCAGTACTTC.